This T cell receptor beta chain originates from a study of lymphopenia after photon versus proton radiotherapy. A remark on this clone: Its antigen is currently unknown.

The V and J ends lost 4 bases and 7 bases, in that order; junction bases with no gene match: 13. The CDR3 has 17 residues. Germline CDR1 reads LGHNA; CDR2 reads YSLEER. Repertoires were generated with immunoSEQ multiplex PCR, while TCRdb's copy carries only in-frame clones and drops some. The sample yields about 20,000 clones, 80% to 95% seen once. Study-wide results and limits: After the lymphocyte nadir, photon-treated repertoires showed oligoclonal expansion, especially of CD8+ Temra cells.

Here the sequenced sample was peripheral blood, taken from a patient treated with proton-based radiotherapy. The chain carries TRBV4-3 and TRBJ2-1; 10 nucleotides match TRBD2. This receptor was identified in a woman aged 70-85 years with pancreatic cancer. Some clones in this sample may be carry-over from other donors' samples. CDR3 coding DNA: TGCGCCAGCAGCCCGCAACCCCCCCTAGCGGGAGTAAATGAGCAGTTCTTC. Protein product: CASSPQPPLAGVNEQFF.